At least ten counts were recorded for the clone carrying this TCR beta chain. These data are taken from a study of early T cells in non-severe SARS-CoV-2 infection. V lost 4 bases and J 4 bases, leaving 22 bases between the germline ends. The CDR3 sequence is 16 residues long. Germline V gene lookup returns CDR1 SQVTM and CDR2 ANQGSEA. A single record per CDR3 protein comes from TCRdb applying MiXCR to the 5' RACE reads. Of under 85,000 distinct CDR3 sequences in the sample, less than 5.5% were seen once. The chain has TRBV29-1 and TRBJ1-2; D may be TRBD1 (6 bases). This clonotype was sampled from an adult who was a healthcare worker with PCR-confirmed SARS-CoV-2 infection or an uninfected control (not recorded which). Specimen: whole blood, collected at baseline. The CDR3 coding sequence is TGCAGCGTTGTACGGGATGAACAGGGCCTAAGCTATGGCTACACCTTC. Its translation is CSVVRDEQGLSYGYTF. Full variable domain (rest looked up from reference TRBV29-1 and TRBJ1-2): SAVISQKPSRDICQRGTSLTIQCQVDSQVTMMFWYRQQPGQSLTLIATANQGSEATYESGFVIDKFPISRPNLTFSTLTVSNMSPEDSSIYLCSVVRDEQGLSYGYTFGSGTRLTVV.